Listed here are 27 T cell receptor beta chains from one sample, sequenced in a study of response to subunit inactivated influenza vaccine. TCRdb passed the RT-PCR reads through MiXCR, listing each CDR3 protein once. The sample has hundreds of thousands of distinct CDR3 sequences; 12% are singletons. The sample in question was PBMCs from blood, obtained on the day of vaccination. The receptors shown here come from a man aged 45 to 65 who received an inactivated influenza vaccine.

In its sample, this clonotype was seen a few times. This sequence joins TRBV24-1 and TRBJ1-5; D is uncertain. CDR1 and CDR2 from the germline V gene are KGHDR and SFDVKD. The CDR3 has 12 amino acids. The V gene lost 5 bases and the J gene lost 9 bases, with 10 bases spanning the gap. The CDR3 spells CATSAQWGPQHF. The CDR3 DNA reads as TGTGCCACCAGTGCTCAATGGGGGCCCCAGCATTTT.

This clonotype has only a few counts. The genes are TRBV2 and TRBJ2-2; 10 bases align to TRBD2. The V and J ends lost 3 bases and 9 bases, in that order; junction bases with no gene match: 7. Germline CDR1 reads SNHLY; CDR2 reads FYNNEI. This CDR3 region has 15 residues. CDR3 sequence reads: CASSDQRGGPRELFF. In DNA form, the CDR3 reads TGTGCCAGCAGTGACCAGCGGGGGGGCCCCAGGGAGCTGTTTTTT.

V is TRBV12-3 or TRBV12-4 and J is TRBJ1-4; no reliable D call. V was shortened by 2 bases and J by 7 bases, with 11 bases between the two germline ends. CDR3 length: 14 residues. The CDR3 DNA sequence: TGTGCCAGCAGTTTACTCCCGACGGGTGAAAAACTGTTTTTT. Translation: CASSLLPTGEKLFF.

This clonotype occurred many times. This rearrangement joins TRBV4-3 to TRBJ2-1; the D call may be TRBD1 or TRBD2 (5 bases each). In germline, CDR1 is LGHNA, CDR2 YSLEER. The CDR3 spans 18 residues. V was pared by 0 bases and J by 0 bases, with 15 bases between. CDR3: CASSQDLGTVPSYNEQFF. CDR3 nucleotide sequence: TGCGCCAGCAGCCAAGATTTGGGGACGGTGCCCTCCTACAATGAGCAGTTCTTC.

This clonotype has at least ten counts. The chain has TRBV28 and TRBJ1-4; 7 nucleotides align to TRBD1. The CDR3 contains 14 residues. Trimming at V came to 6 bases and at J to 5 bases, leaving 6 bases not matched to a gene. From germline, CDR1 is MDHEN and CDR2 SYDVKM. The CDR3 DNA follows: TGTGCCAGCAGCACCATGACAGGGAATGAAAAACTGTTTTTT. As protein: CASSTMTGNEKLFF.

In this sample, this clonotype turned up many times. V is TRBV11-3 and J is TRBJ2-3; 7 bases line up with TRBD1. The germline V gene has CDR1 SGHNT and CDR2 YENEEA. The CDR3 length is 14 residues. V was clipped by 1 base and J by 8 bases; unmatched bases: 6. In DNA form, the CDR3 reads TGTGCCAGCAGCTTAGGACAGGGATCGGGTACGCAGTATTTT. This gives the protein CASSLGQGSGTQYF.

This clonotype was seen more than once but under ten times. The chain employs TRBV28 and TRBJ2-7; 7 bases fit TRBD2. This CDR3 has 15 residues. The V gene's germline CDR1 is MDHEN and CDR2 SYDVKM. V shed 1 base, J shed 2 bases, and the junction held 5 bases outside the gene matches. The CDR3 DNA sequence: TGTGCCAGCAGTTTATACGGGGGGTCGGCCTACGAGCAGTACTTC. This encodes CASSLYGGSAYEQYF. Filled out from reference TRBV28 and TRBJ2-7, the complete variable domain reads DVKVTQSSRYLVKRTGEKVFLECVQDMDHENMFWYRQDPGLGLRLIYFSYDVKMKEKGDIPEGYSVSREKKERFSLILESASTNQTSMYLCASSLYGGSAYEQYFGPGTRLTVT.

This clonotype was observed a handful of times. The chain employs TRBV29-1 and TRBJ1-2; 7 bases are shared with TRBD1. From germline, CDR1 is SQVTM and CDR2 ANQGSEA. The CDR3 runs 13 residues. The V segment lost 6 bases and the J segment 7 bases; nucleotides outside the gene matches: 11. CDR3 residues: CSVGYRGQGGYTF. CDR3 coding DNA: TGCAGCGTCGGATACAGGGGACAAGGTGGCTACACCTTC.

This clonotype was observed once. This sequence joins TRBV7-2 and TRBJ2-1, with 12 bases lining up with TRBD2. The CDR3 consists of 16 residues. After removal of 1 base from V and 7 bases from J, the junction contained 5 bases not matched to a gene. From germline, CDR1 is SGHTA and CDR2 FQGNSA. The CDR3 reads CASSLVVLAGGNEQFF. CDR3 DNA: TGTGCCAGCAGCTTAGTTGTGCTAGCGGGGGGGAATGAGCAGTTCTTC.

This clonotype has a count of ten or more. This chain links TRBV7-2 with TRBJ2-7; a weak D match, TRBD1 (6 bases). The germline V gene encodes CDR1 SGHTA and CDR2 FQGNSA. The CDR3 is 14 amino acids. The V end was cut by 5 bases, the J end by 8 bases, with 19 bases between. CDR3 loop: CASSQGRGPYQQYF. The CDR3 coding sequence is TGTGCCAGCAGCCAAGGCAGGGGTCCGTACCAGCAGTACTTC.

This clonotype showed up just a few times. This chain uses TRBV5-1 with TRBJ2-7; the match to TRBD1 covers 9 bases. The CDR3 sequence is 15 residues long. V was clipped by 3 bases and J by 2 bases; unmatched bases: 6. Germline-derived CDR1 and CDR2 are SGHRS and YFSETQ. CDR3 DNA sequence: TGCGCCAGCAGCTCCGGGACAGGGCAACCCTACGAGCAGTACTTC. Translating it yields CASSSGTGQPYEQYF.

The genes are TRBV5-1 and TRBJ2-3; no clear D gene. CDR1 and CDR2 (germline): SGHRS, YFSETQ. V was trimmed by 1 base and J by 6 bases, leaving 9 bases between them. The CDR3 covers 13 residues. The CDR3 loop is CASSLYVEDTQYF. The CDR3 DNA sequence: TGCGCCAGCAGCTTGTATGTAGAGGATACGCAGTATTTT.

This clonotype showed up just a few times. The V gene is TRBV3-1, the J gene TRBJ2-7, with D perhaps assigned TRBD1 or TRBD2 (6 bases each). Trimming removed 4 bases at V and 3 bases at J, with 16 bases between. The germline gives CDR1 LGHDT, CDR2 YNNKEL (reference sequence). CDR3 length: 15 residues. For the CDR3, the DNA is TGTGCCAGCAGCCTATCCCGGGGGCAACTCTACGAGCAGTACTTC. Amino acids: CASSLSRGQLYEQYF.

This clonotype was observed a few times. This sequence joins TRBV5-1 and TRBJ2-3; D gene uncertain. Trimming took off 0 bases at V and 4 bases at J, with 6 bases between the two ends. The CDR3 sequence is 13 residues long. Looked up from germline, CDR1 is SGHRS and CDR2 is YFSETQ. CDR3 sequence reads: CASSLELSDTQYF. CDR3 nucleotide sequence: TGCGCCAGCAGCTTGGAGCTATCAGATACGCAGTATTTT.

This clonotype has at least ten counts. The chain couples TRBV3-1 to TRBJ2-1; 8 bases line up with TRBD2. J gave up 5 bases and V 4 bases, and 10 bases lay outside the gene matches. Germline lookup yields CDR1 LGHDT and CDR2 YNNKEL (reference sequence). CDR3 length equals 16 residues. CDR3 bases: TGTGCCAGCAGCCGAGGACTAGCTCGTAGCCACAATGAGCAGTTCTTC. Translated, it gives CASSRGLARSHNEQFF.

The chain is built from TRBV6-2 or TRBV6-3 and TRBJ2-7, with unresolved D. Germline values: CDR1 MNHEY, CDR2 SVGEGT. This CDR3 spans 17 amino acids. V lost 2 bases, J lost 2 bases, and 19 bases lay in between. DNA of the CDR3: TGTGCCAGCAGTTACCCCTCGGGTAGCCTCCGTCCCTACGAGCAGTACTTC. Translated: CASSYPSGSLRPYEQYF.

This clonotype has a handful of counts. The chain recombines TRBV7-2 with TRBJ2-7, with D unresolved. The CDR3 spans 13 residues. CDR1 and CDR2 (germline): SGHTA, FQGNSA. V was shortened by 5 bases and J by 3 bases, with 11 bases between the two germline ends. CDR3 DNA: TGTGCCAGCAGCCCCCGCCAGAACTACGAGCAGTACTTC. Residues: CASSPRQNYEQYF.

This clonotype was counted a few times. The J gene is TRBJ2-3, the V gene TRBV7-2; D remains unclear. The CDR3 runs to 14 residues. Germline-derived CDR1 and CDR2 are SGHTA and FQGNSA. Trimming cost V 2 bases and J 0 bases, with 6 bases left between them. CDR3 protein: CASSLIGSTDTQYF. For the CDR3, the DNA is TGTGCCAGCAGCTTAATTGGAAGCACAGATACGCAGTATTTT. Complete variable domain (other parts from reference TRBV7-2 and TRBJ2-3): GAGVSQSPSNKVTEKGKDVELRCDPISGHTALYWYRQSLGQGLEFLIYFQGNSAPDKSGLPSDRFSAERTGGSVSTLTIQRTQQEDSAVYLCASSLIGSTDTQYFGPGTRLTVL.

This clonotype was counted a few times. The rearrangement joins TRBV20-1 to TRBJ2-5, with 9 nucleotides matching TRBD2. This CDR3 is built from 12 residues. Germline trimming cut 7 bases from V and 4 bases from J; bases unmatched to any gene: 4. Germline V gene sequence: CDR1 DFQATT, CDR2 SNEGSKA (reference sequence). DNA for the CDR3: TGCAGTGTAGCGGGAGTTTCAGAGACCCAGTACTTC. Residues: CSVAGVSETQYF.

This clonotype was counted a few times. This chain uses TRBV7-9 with TRBJ2-1; 8 bases fit TRBD2. V trimming: 5 bases; J trimming: 0 bases; junction bases outside the gene matches: 9. This CDR3 has 17 residues. Germline CDR1 reads SEHNR; CDR2 reads FQNEAQ (reference sequence). The CDR3 is CASSPPSGSRSYNEQFF. CDR3 DNA: TGTGCCAGCAGCCCCCCCAGCGGGAGTCGCTCCTACAATGAGCAGTTCTTC.

This clonotype has just a few counts. CDR3 in DNA: TGTGCCAGCAGCCCGGGTGGCCAAAGGAATCTAGCCAAAAACATTCAGTACTTC. Translating it yields CASSPGGQRNLAKNIQYF. The V call is TRBV11-1, the J call TRBJ2-4; no firm D call. CDR3 length: 18 amino acids. Germline CDR1 and CDR2: SGHAT and FQDESV (reference sequence). V was clipped by 5 bases and J by 0 bases, with 20 bases between them.

At least ten counts were recorded for this clonotype. CDR3 amino acids: CASSLWTSGRAGKTQYF. The CDR3 nucleotides are TGTGCCAGCAGTTTATGGACTAGCGGGAGGGCCGGGAAGACCCAGTACTTC. The J gene is TRBJ2-5, the V gene TRBV12-3 or TRBV12-4; 15 bases are shared with TRBD2. The length of the CDR3 is 17 residues. V trimming: 2 bases; J trimming: 6 bases; junction bases outside the gene matches: 7.

The chain has TRBV7-8 and TRBJ2-7; 13 bases match TRBD2. V dropped 2 bases and J dropped 3; count of bases not matched to a gene: 4. Germline CDR1 reads SGHVS; CDR2 reads FQNEAQ. The CDR3 consists of 16 residues. The CDR3 is CASSLRTSGSFYEQYF. The CDR3 DNA follows: TGTGCCAGCAGCTTAAGGACTAGCGGGAGCTTCTACGAGCAGTACTTC. The whole variable domain, filled in from reference TRBV7-8 and TRBJ2-7, reads GAGVSQSPRYKVAKRGQDVALRCDPISGHVSLFWYQQALGQGPEFLTYFQNEAQLDKSGLPSDRFFAERPEGSVSTLKIQRTQQEDSAVYLCASSLRTSGSFYEQYFGPGTRLTVT.

The V call is TRBV4-1, the J call TRBJ2-1; 12 bases map to TRBD2. The CDR3 totals 17 residues. CDR1 is MGHRA and CDR2 is YSYEKL in the germline V gene. V dropped 1 base and J dropped 6; count of bases not matched to a gene: 7. CDR3 loop: CASSQGLAGVLGNEQFF. CDR3 in DNA: TGCGCCAGCAGCCAAGGACTAGCGGGAGTGTTGGGCAATGAGCAGTTCTTC.

There are a few counts of this clonotype. The chain joins TRBV5-5 to TRBJ2-2, with D perhaps matching TRBD1 or TRBD2 (6 bases each). In germline, CDR1 is SGHKS, CDR2 YYEKEE (reference sequence). This CDR3 spans 16 amino acids. The V and J ends lost 1 base and 2 bases respectively, with 12 bases between them. The DNA for the CDR3 is TGTGCCAGCAGCTTGCTAGGGGGACTTAACACCGGGGAGCTGTTTTTT. It encodes CASSLLGGLNTGELFF.

This clonotype was observed a few times. This chain links TRBV6-2 or TRBV6-3 with TRBJ1-2, with a possible D match to TRBD1 (6 bases). Trimming removed 6 bases from V and 4 bases from J, with 12 bases in between. Germline V gives CDR1 MNHEY, CDR2 SVGEGT. The CDR3 runs to 13 residues. The DNA of the CDR3 is TGTGCCAGCAGCGAACGACAGGTCTATGGCTACACCTTC. It is translated as CASSERQVYGYTF.

The chain couples TRBV12-3 or TRBV12-4 to TRBJ1-1; a weak D match, TRBD1 (6 bases). The V and J ends lost 5 bases and 2 bases respectively, with 9 bases between them. The CDR3 loop spans 13 amino acids. Written as DNA, the CDR3 is TGTGCCAGCAGTACGGGACACAACACTGAAGCTTTCTTT. This encodes CASSTGHNTEAFF.